A single sample is the source of the 29 T cell receptor beta chains below, sequenced in a study of beta chain features in type 1 diabetes. Reverse transcription of all isolated RNA meant that expressed TCRB transcripts were sequenced. Assay used: immunoSEQ multiplex PCR; TCRdb lists only in-frame clones, some missing. The table has some 280,000 clones, roughly an eighth seen once. Regarding the study as a whole: In all four CD4+ subsets, TCRB CDR3 length was significantly, moderately reduced in type 1 diabetes.

Their target antigens are unknown. Sequenced sample: naive CD4+ T cells from blood. The source is a man aged 25 to 40 with type 1 diabetes.

This clone appeared a single time. This chain connects TRBV27 to TRBJ1-3; D not resolved. This CDR3 has 12 residues. Germline V gene sequence: CDR1 MNHEY, CDR2 SMNVEV (reference sequence). V shed 6 bases and J shed 0 bases, with 3 bases lying between them. The CDR3 spells CASRSSGNTIYF. The DNA for the CDR3 is TGTGCCAGCAGGAGCTCTGGAAACACCATATATTTT.

In this sample, this clone turned up a few times. At one of its ends the junction is not consistent with the germline gene, which may arise from a read error. V usage is TRBV7-8 and J usage is TRBJ1-1, with 8 bases identical to TRBD1. CDR3 size: 15 residues. Germline lookup yields CDR1 SGHVS and CDR2 FQNEAQ. CDR3 DNA sequence: TGTGCCAGCAGCACCCGGGTAGATGCCGGGACAGGTCGGATCTTT. Protein product: CASSTRVDAGTGRIF.

This clone was recorded a few times. The rearrangement uses TRBV15 and TRBJ1-4; no reliable D call. The germline V and J ends were trimmed by 0 bases and 11 bases, with 7 bases remaining between them. From germline, CDR1 is LNHNV and CDR2 YYDKDF (reference sequence). The CDR3 totals 12 residues. CDR3 region: CATSRDQTKLFF. The CDR3 DNA sequence: TGTGCCACCAGCAGAGACCAAACTAAACTGTTTTTT.

This clone showed up just a few times. The chain links TRBV7-2 to TRBJ2-3, with 7 bases identical to TRBD2. This CDR3 has 15 residues. V was pared by 6 bases and J by 0 bases, with 6 bases of the junction left unmatched. CDR1 and CDR2 from the germline V gene are SGHTA and FQGNSA. The CDR3 region is CASSFSGPSTDTQYF. In DNA, the CDR3 is TGTGCCAGCAGTTTTAGCGGGCCTAGCACAGATACGCAGTATTTT.

The gene calls are TRBV5-1 and TRBJ2-5, with 7 bases lining up with TRBD1. J gave up 4 bases and V 4 bases, and 4 bases lay outside the gene matches. In germline, CDR1 is SGHRS, CDR2 YFSETQ. The CDR3 is 13 residues long. The CDR3 DNA reads as TGCGCCAGCAGCGGACCAGGGGGAGAGACCCAGTACTTC. Translating it yields CASSGPGGETQYF.

The DNA for the CDR3 is TGTGCCAGCTCATGGGGGACAGTCGGATCCTACGAGCAGTACTTC. This gives the protein CASSWGTVGSYEQYF. J is TRBJ2-7 and V is TRBV18, with TRBD1 matching 7 bases. The CDR3 length is 15 residues. With V trimmed by 5 bases and J by 1 base, 8 bases remained unmatched. Germline CDR1 KGHSH, CDR2 LQKENI.

The rearrangement uses TRBV7-9 and TRBJ1-2; possible D gene TRBD1, 5 bases. This CDR3 is built from 13 residues. The germline V gene encodes CDR1 SEHNR and CDR2 FQNEAQ (reference sequence). V shed 1 base and J shed 6 bases, with 9 bases lying between them. CDR3 sequence reads: CASSLEGLDGYTF. The CDR3 DNA is TGTGCCAGCAGCTTAGAGGGGCTTGATGGCTACACCTTC.

This clone was found a few times. This chain connects TRBV9 to TRBJ2-1; 10 bases are a match to TRBD2. This CDR3 contains 15 residues. CDR1 and CDR2 from the germline V gene are SGDLS and YYNGEE. J gave up 6 bases and V 3 bases, and 6 bases lay outside the gene matches. The CDR3: CASSAGTSVFNEQFF. The DNA of the CDR3 is TGTGCCAGCAGCGCCGGGACTAGCGTATTCAATGAGCAGTTCTTC. The complete variable domain, with remaining parts taken from reference TRBV9 and TRBJ2-1, reads DSGVTQTPKHLITATGQRVTLRCSPRSGDLSVYWYQQSLDQGLQFLIQYYNGEERAKGNILERFSAQQFPDLHSELNLSSLELGDSALYFCASSAGTSVFNEQFFGPGTRLTVL.

This clone was seen a handful of times. This sequence joins TRBV2 and TRBJ2-1; tentative D call: TRBD1 (6 bases). Per the germline V gene, CDR1 is SNHLY and CDR2 is FYNNEI. This CDR3 has 13 residues. Trimming took 2 bases from V and 7 from J, leaving 9 bases between them. The CDR3 here is CASSENRENEQFF. The CDR3 DNA reads as TGTGCCAGCAGTGAAAACAGGGAAAATGAGCAGTTCTTC.

This chain uses TRBV7-2 with TRBJ2-3; 7 bases align to TRBD2. The CDR3 runs 15 residues. With 4 bases clipped from V and 3 bases from J, the junction kept 7 bases outside the gene matches. Germline CDR1 SGHTA, CDR2 FQGNSA. The CDR3 DNA reads TGTGCCAGCAGCTATTACTCGGGAGGAACAGATACGCAGTATTTT. Translated: CASSYYSGGTDTQYF.

The V gene is TRBV5-1, the J gene TRBJ2-2; D not certain. CDR1 and CDR2 from the germline V gene are SGHRS and YFSETQ. Trimming left V 1 base short and J 10 bases short, with 17 bases between. CDR3 size: 15 residues. CDR3 sequence (DNA): TGCGCCAGCAGCTTGCTGATGGCCCTGCCCGAGGAGCTGTTTTTT. Amino acid sequence: CASSLLMALPEELFF.

Notes on this clone: The same CDR3 is also encoded by other DNA sequences in this sample. The chain has TRBV11-3 and TRBJ2-1, with TRBD2 identical over 8 bases. Per the germline V gene, CDR1 is SGHNT and CDR2 is YENEEA. The J segment lost 0 bases and the V segment lost 6 bases, leaving 4 bases of the junction unmatched. The CDR3 is 15 amino acids. The CDR3 DNA reads TGTGCCAGCAGTCTGAGCGGGGGCTCCTACAATGAGCAGTTCTTC. The encoded protein is CASSLSGGSYNEQFF.

The rearrangement uses TRBV29-1 and TRBJ2-3; the match to TRBD2 covers 13 bases. The CDR3 has 14 residues. In germline, CDR1 is SQVTM, CDR2 ANQGSEA. Losses at the gene ends were 6 bases for V and 4 bases for J; bases not matched to a gene: 4. DNA for the CDR3: TGCAGCGTAGATGGACTAGCGGGAGCAGATACGCAGTATTTT. This gives the protein CSVDGLAGADTQYF.

This clone was seen more than once but under ten times. The chain carries TRBV30 and TRBJ1-2; 10 bases are a match to TRBD1. CDR3 length: 13 residues. Trimming took 2 bases from V and 6 from J; bases not matched to a gene: 3. From germline, CDR1 is GTSNPN and CDR2 SVGIG (reference sequence). The CDR3 loop reads CAWSPTGGNGYTF. The CDR3 bases are TGTGCCTGGAGTCCGACAGGGGGCAATGGCTACACCTTC.

The chain is built from TRBV11-2 and TRBJ1-2; D call uncertain. The CDR3 sequence is 15 residues long. Trimming shortened V by 1 base and J by 3 bases, and 12 bases separated the two germline ends. The germline V gene encodes CDR1 SGHAT and CDR2 FQNNGV. CDR3 in amino acids: CASSLVSGEDYGYTF. CDR3 nucleotide sequence: TGTGCCAGCAGCTTAGTTTCCGGGGAGGACTATGGCTACACCTTC.

The chain carries TRBV4-2 and TRBJ2-3, with 9 bases matching TRBD2. The V segment lost 1 base and the J segment 7 bases; nucleotides outside the gene matches: 9. The CDR3 runs 16 residues. In germline, CDR1 is LGHNA, CDR2 YNFKEQ. This chain's CDR3 is CASSQAGREGGNTQYF. CDR3 DNA: TGTGCCAGCAGCCAAGCAGGGCGGGAGGGCGGGAATACGCAGTATTTT.

J is TRBJ2-2 and V is TRBV11-1; TRBD1 is a possible D gene (5 bases). The germline V gene encodes CDR1 SGHAT and CDR2 FQDESV (reference sequence). The CDR3 covers 14 residues. The V gene lost 3 bases and the J gene lost 4 bases, with 9 bases spanning the gap. CDR3 bases: TGTGCCAGCAGCTTGGGGCGTTTCACCGGGGAGCTGTTTTTT. Protein sequence: CASSLGRFTGELFF.

The sample holds a few counts of this clone. The rearrangement uses TRBV7-3 and TRBJ2-3, with 8 bases that match TRBD2. Germline trimming cut 4 bases from V and 5 bases from J; bases unmatched to any gene: 11. Germline CDR1 reads SGHTA; CDR2 reads FQGTGA. This CDR3 comprises 16 residues. CDR3 in amino acids: CASSSLAGSDGDTQYF. In nucleotides, the CDR3 is TGTGCCAGCAGCTCCTTAGCGGGATCTGACGGAGATACGCAGTATTTT.

This clone appeared a few times. V is TRBV25-1 and J is TRBJ1-2; D is unclear. This CDR3 is built from 14 residues. V was pared by 1 base and J by 11 bases, with 17 bases between. Germline-derived CDR1 and CDR2 are MGHDK and SYGVNS. CDR3 protein: CASSESGIFSGYTF. In DNA, the CDR3 is TGTGCCAGCAGTGAATCAGGAATATTTTCGGGGTACACCTTC.

This clone appeared a few times. Its ends do not fully match the called genes, so a read error is possible. The rearrangement joins TRBV7-3 to TRBJ2-3; 8 nucleotides line up with TRBD2. CDR3 size: 14 residues. Per germline, CDR1 SGHTA and CDR2 FQGTGA. The CDR3 loop reads CASSSSRVAGPYHF. The CDR3, as DNA: TGTGCCAGCAGCTCGTCCAGGGTAGCGGGACCTTACCATTTT. Together with reference TRBV7-3 and TRBJ2-3, the CDR3 gives the full variable domain: GAGVSQTPSNKVTEKGKYVELRCDPISGHTALYWYRQSLGQGPEFLIYFQGTGAADDSGLPNDRFFAVRPEGSVSTLKIQRTERGDSAVYLCASSSSRVAGPYHFGPGTRLTVL.

The chain recombines TRBV28 with TRBJ1-4, with 7 bases matching TRBD1. The CDR3 covers 15 residues. Germline loops: CDR1 MDHEN, CDR2 SYDVKM. J was trimmed by 5 bases and V by 2 bases; bases with no gene match: 5. DNA for the CDR3: TGTGCCAGCAGTTTACCGGACAGGATAAATGAAAAACTGTTTTTT. Translation: CASSLPDRINEKLFF.

This chain uses TRBV30 with TRBJ1-1; D is unresolved. Trimming stripped 4 bases from V and 5 bases from J, with 14 bases between. Germline V gene sequence: CDR1 GTSNPN, CDR2 SVGIG (reference sequence). The CDR3 length is 13 residues. The CDR3 nucleotides read TGTGCCTGGACCCGTCTTTCGGGAACTGAAGCTTTCTTT. It codes for CAWTRLSGTEAFF.

This clone has a handful of counts. This chain uses TRBV30 with TRBJ1-1; D is perhaps TRBD1 (5 bases). This CDR3 is built from 12 residues. Germline loops: CDR1 GTSNPN, CDR2 SVGIG (reference sequence). V lost 4 bases and J lost 6, with 12 bases in between. CDR3: CAWIPRGAEAFF. The CDR3 nucleotides are TGTGCCTGGATTCCAAGGGGCGCTGAAGCTTTCTTT.

This clone was found a few times. The gene calls are TRBV29-1 and TRBJ2-1, with D maybe TRBD2 (5 bases). This CDR3 has 10 amino acids. Trimming stripped 5 bases from V and 8 bases from J, with 7 bases between. Germline CDR1 reads SQVTM; CDR2 reads ANQGSEA. CDR3 bases: TGCAGCGTTCGGGATTATGAGCAGTTCTTC. It encodes CSVRDYEQFF.

This chain connects TRBV7-3 to TRBJ2-5; 9 positions match TRBD1. The CDR3 contains 14 residues. V shed 2 bases and J 4 bases; nucleotides not matched to a gene: 2. Germline V gene sequence: CDR1 SGHTA, CDR2 FQGTGA. For the CDR3, the DNA is TGTGCCAGCAGCTTAGGGGACAGGGTAGAGACCCAGTACTTC. Amino acid sequence: CASSLGDRVETQYF.

This clone occurred a few times. The J gene is TRBJ1-1, the V gene TRBV4-3; possibly TRBD1 for D (5 bases). CDR3 size: 15 residues. Germline V gives CDR1 LGHNA, CDR2 YSLEER. V shed 0 bases and J shed 5 bases, with 13 bases lying between them. CDR3 nucleotides: TGCGCCAGCAGCCAAGATCCTGGGCGGGGGACTGAAGCTTTCTTT. Translated, it gives CASSQDPGRGTEAFF.

There are a few counts of this clone. The gene calls are TRBV14 and TRBJ2-7; 9 bases fit TRBD1. Per the germline V gene, CDR1 is SGHDN and CDR2 is FVKESK. CDR3 length: 15 residues. V lost 4 bases and J lost 3; bases outside the gene matches: 7. The CDR3 coding sequence is TGTGCCAGCAGCCGGGGACAGGGTATAATCTACGAGCAGTACTTC. Protein: CASSRGQGIIYEQYF.

This clone has just a few counts. The chain has TRBV5-1 and TRBJ2-7; D is ambiguous. Between the trimmed V and J ends, which lost 2 bases and 3 bases, there was a span of 12 bases. CDR1 and CDR2 from the germline V gene are SGHRS and YFSETQ. The CDR3 length is 14 residues. The CDR3 sequence: CASSLTQLVYEQYF. The CDR3 DNA reads TGCGCCAGCAGCTTAACACAGCTTGTCTACGAGCAGTACTTC.

The J gene is TRBJ2-7, the V gene TRBV28; weak D call: TRBD1 (5 bases). Per the germline V gene, CDR1 is MDHEN and CDR2 is SYDVKM. The CDR3 contains 15 residues. With 5 bases removed from V and 0 bases from J, the gap between germline ends came to 14 bases. DNA for the CDR3: TGTGCCAGCAGTCACTCCAAGGACACCTCCTACGAGCAGTACTTC. This gives the protein CASSHSKDTSYEQYF.